The 32 T cell receptor beta chains presented below share a single source sample, sequenced in a study of OX40 agonist ivuxolimab in advanced cancers. The repertoire was sequenced with immunoSEQ multiplex PCR; TCRdb's copy has only in-frame clones and lacks some. The data show 35,000 to 50,000 clones, roughly 86% seen once. The material was CD4+ or CD8+ T cells sorted from blood, obtained in a trial of the OX40 agonist ivuxolimab. These receptors came from an adult with an advanced solid tumor such as melanoma, head and neck, liver or kidney cancer.

The chain uses TRBV7-2 and TRBJ2-1, with D unclear. Trimming took 2 bases from V and 6 from J, leaving 5 bases between them. Germline-derived CDR1 and CDR2 are SGHTA and FQGNSA. This CDR3 has 12 amino acids. This chain's CDR3 is CASSLPSNEQFF. DNA of the CDR3: TGTGCCAGCAGCTTACCTAGCAATGAGCAGTTCTTC.

The chain is built from TRBV7-6 and TRBJ2-6; tentatively, D is TRBD1 (8 bases). The CDR3 has 20 residues. The germline CDR1 and CDR2 sequences are SGHVS and FNYEAQ. Trimming left V 0 bases short and J 0 bases short, with 18 bases between. The CDR3 DNA is TGTGCCAGCAGCTTAGCCCTAACAGGGGGGGATTACTCTGGGGCCAACGTCCTGACTTTC. It encodes CASSLALTGGDYSGANVLTF. The whole variable domain, remainder taken from reference TRBV7-6 and TRBJ2-6, is GAGVSQSPRYKVTKRGQDVALRCDPISGHVSLYWYRQALGQGPEFLTYFNYEAQQDKSGLPNDRFSAERPEGSISTLTIQRTEQRDSAMYRCASSLALTGGDYSGANVLTFGAGSRLTVL.

The chain combines TRBV19 with TRBJ2-6; possible D gene TRBD1, 6 bases. Germline V gene lookup returns CDR1 LNHDA and CDR2 SQIVND (reference sequence). This CDR3 has 17 amino acids. With 7 bases removed from V and 1 base from J, the gap between germline ends came to 17 bases. This chain's CDR3 is CASTGVGSISGANVLTF. The CDR3 DNA is TGTGCCAGTACAGGGGTAGGGTCCATTTCTGGGGCCAACGTCCTGACTTTC.

This clone was seen a handful of times. V usage is TRBV4-2 and J usage is TRBJ2-1, with 7 bases matching TRBD2. Germline assignment: CDR1 LGHNA and CDR2 YNFKEQ. V was pared by 1 base and J by 4 bases, with 4 bases of the junction left unmatched. The CDR3 extends over 15 amino acids. This chain's CDR3 is CASSQGVGGYNEQFF. The CDR3 DNA reads as TGTGCCAGCAGCCAAGGCGTGGGGGGGTACAATGAGCAGTTCTTC.

The genes are TRBV4-3 and TRBJ1-1, with D possibly TRBD1 on 5 matching bases. Germline-derived CDR1 and CDR2 are LGHNA and YSLEER. The CDR3 sequence is 17 residues long. V lost 2 bases, J lost 2 bases, and 18 bases lay in between. As DNA, the CDR3 is TGCGCCAGCAGCCAACTAAAGGGACTAGGCGGAAACACTGAAGCTTTCTTT. Protein sequence: CASSQLKGLGGNTEAFF.

The rearrangement uses TRBV19 and TRBJ1-2, with 7 bases fitting TRBD1. CDR1 is LNHDA, CDR2 SQIVND, per germline (reference sequence). Trimming took 5 bases from V and 2 from J; bases not matched to a gene: 5. The CDR3 spans 14 residues. The CDR3 coding sequence is TGTGCCAGTAGTGCCGGGACAGCAAACTATGGCTACACCTTC. This gives the protein CASSAGTANYGYTF. Full variable domain (remainder filled in from reference TRBV19 and TRBJ1-2): DGGITQSPKYLFRKEGQNVTLSCEQNLNHDAMYWYRQDPGQGLRLIYYSQIVNDFQKGDIAEGYSVSREKKESFPLTVTSAQKNPTAFYLCASSAGTANYGYTFGSGTRLTVV.

The V gene is TRBV15, the J gene TRBJ2-2; no definite D call. Trimming stripped 3 bases from V and 6 bases from J, with 5 bases between. There are 12 residues in the CDR3. Germline V gene lookup returns CDR1 LNHNV and CDR2 YYDKDF (reference sequence). The CDR3 is CATSRIAGELFF. CDR3 DNA: TGTGCCACCAGCAGGATTGCCGGGGAGCTGTTTTTT.

This rearrangement joins TRBV11-2 to TRBJ1-2, with D unresolved. CDR1 is SGHAT and CDR2 is FQNNGV in the germline V gene. The CDR3 contains 16 residues. Deletions cut 1 base from V and 3 bases from J, with 15 bases between. DNA of the CDR3: TGTGCCAGCAGCTTAGGAGAAGTGGGATTACACTATGGCTACACCTTC. It codes for CASSLGEVGLHYGYTF.

The V gene is TRBV13, the J gene TRBJ1-6; D perhaps matches TRBD1 (6 bases). Germline CDR1 PRHDT, CDR2 FYEKMQ (reference sequence). This CDR3 contains 16 residues. Trimming took 5 bases from V and 8 from J, leaving 19 bases between them. The CDR3 sequence: CASSKSWGGLDSPLHF. CDR3 in DNA: TGTGCCAGCAGCAAATCTTGGGGGGGGCTGGATTCACCCCTCCACTTT.

The chain joins TRBV27 to TRBJ1-6; TRBD1 matches 7 bases. J gave up 0 bases and V 0 bases, and 2 bases lay outside the gene matches. Germline V gives CDR1 MNHEY, CDR2 SMNVEV (reference sequence). This CDR3 contains 17 residues. CDR3 loop: CASSLSTGSSYNSPLHF. The CDR3 nucleotides read TGTGCCAGCAGTTTATCGACAGGGAGCTCCTATAATTCACCCCTCCACTTT.

J is TRBJ1-1 and V is TRBV7-2; D is undetermined. Germline values: CDR1 SGHTA, CDR2 FQGNSA. V was clipped by 1 base and J by 1 base, with 7 bases between them. The length of the CDR3 is 14 residues. The CDR3 region has the DNA TGTGCCAGCAGCTTAGTGTCGAAGAACACTGAAGCTTTCTTT. Amino acid sequence: CASSLVSKNTEAFF.

The genes are TRBV13 and TRBJ2-1; D unresolved. This CDR3 has 13 residues. V lost 5 bases and J lost 4, with 9 bases in between. The germline CDR1 and CDR2 sequences are PRHDT and FYEKMQ (reference sequence). In DNA form, the CDR3 reads TGTGCCAGCAGCGTTGACCTTTACAATGAGCAGTTCTTC. Protein: CASSVDLYNEQFF.

J is TRBJ2-1 and V is TRBV20-1; a possible D gene is TRBD2 (6 bases). V was clipped by 6 bases and J by 4 bases, with 7 bases between them. Germline CDR1 is DFQATT and CDR2 is SNEGSKA (reference sequence). The CDR3 is made up of 11 amino acids. CDR3: CSARDYNEQFF. For the CDR3, the DNA is TGCAGTGCGCGGGATTACAATGAGCAGTTCTTC.

The chain recombines TRBV7-2 with TRBJ1-5, with D uncertain. CDR3 length: 16 residues. Between the trimmed V and J ends, which lost 1 base and 3 bases, there was a span of 13 bases. The germline V gene has CDR1 SGHTA and CDR2 FQGNSA. CDR3 amino acids: CASSLEGGQLNQPQHF. CDR3 sequence (DNA): TGTGCCAGCAGCTTAGAGGGTGGTCAGCTCAATCAGCCCCAGCATTTT.

This rearrangement joins TRBV4-1 to TRBJ2-5; D gene uncertain. This CDR3 contains 14 residues. The V end lost 4 bases, the J end lost 4 bases, and 13 bases lay between the germline ends. From germline, CDR1 is MGHRA and CDR2 YSYEKL. The CDR3 protein is CASSLRPDLETQYF. The CDR3, as DNA: TGCGCCAGCAGCCTCCGACCCGACCTAGAGACCCAGTACTTC.

The chain couples TRBV4-1 to TRBJ2-1; TRBD2 aligns across 7 bases. Germline V gives CDR1 MGHRA, CDR2 YSYEKL. The CDR3 is made up of 17 amino acids. V was pared by 1 base and J by 10 bases, with 16 bases of the junction left unmatched. The CDR3 nucleotides read TGCGCCAGCAGCCAAGGGGAACTAGGCTTGGGGAGGGAGGAGCAGTTCTTC. Encoded protein: CASSQGELGLGREEQFF.

This clone was seen only once. V and J are TRBV9 and TRBJ1-2, with D possibly being TRBD1 (5 bases). CDR1 and CDR2 from the germline V gene are SGDLS and YYNGEE. The V and J ends lost 8 bases and 4 bases respectively, with 15 bases between them. This CDR3 contains 13 residues. This CDR3 is CASERGVGYGYTF. In nucleotides, the CDR3 is TGTGCCAGTGAAAGGGGAGTGGGCTATGGCTACACCTTC. Full variable domain (outside the CDR3, taken from reference TRBV9 and TRBJ1-2): DSGVTQTPKHLITATGQRVTLRCSPRSGDLSVYWYQQSLDQGLQFLIQYYNGEERAKGNILERFSAQQFPDLHSELNLSSLELGDSALYFCASERGVGYGYTFGSGTRLTVV.

The chain carries TRBV5-5 and TRBJ2-5; 9 bases align to TRBD1. Germline loops: CDR1 SGHKS, CDR2 YYEKEE (reference sequence). The CDR3 is made up of 13 amino acids. Losses at the gene ends were 3 bases for V and 3 bases for J; bases not matched to a gene: 0. As DNA, the CDR3 is TGTGCCAGCAGCTGGACAGGGGAAGAGACCCAGTACTTC. Encoded protein: CASSWTGEETQYF.

The V and J genes are TRBV9 and TRBJ1-1, with D tentatively TRBD1 (5 bases). Per the germline V gene, CDR1 is SGDLS and CDR2 is YYNGEE. The CDR3 loop spans 12 amino acids. The V end was cut by 7 bases, the J end by 5 bases, with 12 bases between. CDR3 nucleotide sequence: TGTGCCAGCGGGGTGGGGGGTACTGAAGCTTTCTTT. Its protein is CASGVGGTEAFF.

The V and J genes are TRBV7-3 and TRBJ2-2, with TRBD1 matching 9 bases. Trimming at V came to 5 bases and at J to 2 bases, leaving 9 bases not matched to a gene. This CDR3 is built from 17 residues. Per the germline V gene, CDR1 is SGHTA and CDR2 is FQGTGA. The CDR3 DNA sequence: TGTGCCAGCAGCGTCCCGGGACAGGGATCCAACACCGGGGAGCTGTTTTTT. It translates to CASSVPGQGSNTGELFF.

The chain links TRBV30 to TRBJ1-2; D is undetermined. Trimming left V 0 bases short and J 6 bases short, with 11 bases between. Germline values: CDR1 GTSNPN, CDR2 SVGIG (reference sequence). This CDR3 comprises 13 residues. In nucleotides, the CDR3 is TGTGCCTGGAGTGTAGGGCAGATTGATGGCTACACCTTC. Its protein product is CAWSVGQIDGYTF. Supplemented by reference TRBV30 and TRBJ1-2, the full variable domain reads SQTIHQWPATLVQPVGSPLSLECTVEGTSNPNLYWYRQAAGRGLQLLFYSVGIGQISSEVPQNLSASRPQDRQFILSSKKLLLSDSGFYLCAWSVGQIDGYTFGSGTRLTVV.

V gene TRBV27 combines with J gene TRBJ2-7, with D tentatively TRBD1 (6 bases). CDR1 MNHEY and CDR2 SMNVEV come from the germline V gene (reference sequence). Trimming pared 5 bases from V and 6 bases from J, leaving 23 bases between. The CDR3 loop spans 16 amino acids. The CDR3 protein is CASSVSHRDPAREQYF. The CDR3 DNA sequence: TGTGCCAGCAGTGTCTCCCACAGGGACCCGGCGCGCGAGCAGTACTTC.

The rearrangement uses TRBV10-3 and TRBJ1-4; tentatively, D is TRBD1 (5 bases). V dropped 10 bases and J dropped 0 bases, with 12 bases sitting between them. There are 14 residues in the CDR3. The germline V gene has CDR1 ENHRY and CDR2 SYGVKD. DNA for the CDR3: TGTGCCACTTCGGGACCGACAACTAATGAAAAACTGTTTTTT. Translated, it gives CATSGPTTNEKLFF.

The chain combines TRBV28 with TRBJ2-4; 8 positions agree with TRBD1. This CDR3 region has 17 residues. The V and J ends lost 1 base and 8 bases, in that order; junction bases with no gene match: 13. Per germline, CDR1 MDHEN and CDR2 SYDVKM. In DNA, the CDR3 is TGTGCCAGCAGTTTATCTCCGGACAGGGACCTTACCTACATTCAGTACTTC. Encoded protein: CASSLSPDRDLTYIQYF.

This clone came up once. The V call is TRBV11-1, the J call TRBJ2-7, with D unclear. This CDR3 spans 13 amino acids. In germline, CDR1 is SGHAT, CDR2 FQDESV (reference sequence). The V end lost 4 bases, the J end lost 4 bases, and 11 bases lay between the germline ends. The CDR3 spells CASSSAGSYEQYV. The CDR3 DNA reads as TGTGCCAGCAGCTCGGCCGGGTCTTACGAGCAGTACGTC.

This CDR3 reads CASSLEGEQFF. In DNA, the CDR3 is TGTGCCAGCAGTTTAGAGGGCGAGCAGTTCTTC. The chain combines TRBV27 with TRBJ2-1, with D perhaps matching TRBD2 (5 bases). The ends were cut back, 2 bases at V and 10 bases at J, with 6 bases in the middle. Germline V gives CDR1 MNHEY, CDR2 SMNVEV (reference sequence). This CDR3 region has 11 residues.

The chain is built from TRBV27 and TRBJ1-6; 8 bases are a match to TRBD1. Per the germline V gene, CDR1 is MNHEY and CDR2 is SMNVEV (reference sequence). V lost 2 bases, J lost 2 bases, and 8 bases stayed unmatched. The CDR3 contains 18 residues. CDR3 nucleotides: TGTGCCAGCAGTTTAATCGGACAGGGTATAACCTATAATTCACCCCTCCACTTT. Protein: CASSLIGQGITYNSPLHF.

The chain employs TRBV5-5 and TRBJ2-1, with 8 bases aligning to TRBD1. V shed 0 bases and J 3 bases; nucleotides not matched to a gene: 5. The CDR3 contains 16 residues. CDR1 is SGHKS, CDR2 YYEKEE, per germline (reference sequence). CDR3 amino acids: CASSLETGEYYNEQFF. The CDR3 coding sequence is TGTGCCAGCAGCTTGGAGACAGGGGAGTACTACAATGAGCAGTTCTTC.

The genes are TRBV9 and TRBJ1-3, with D maybe TRBD1 (6 bases). V shed 4 bases and J shed 0 bases, with 11 bases lying between them. CDR1 SGDLS and CDR2 YYNGEE come from the germline V gene. This CDR3 is built from 15 residues. This CDR3 reads CASSPTGSSGNTIYF. The CDR3 DNA is TGTGCCAGCAGCCCCACAGGGAGCTCTGGAAACACCATATATTTT.

This clone was found once. This chain links TRBV2 with TRBJ2-1, with TRBD2 matching over 7 bases. This CDR3 comprises 11 residues. V dropped 10 bases and J dropped 9; count of bases not matched to a gene: 6. CDR1 is SNHLY and CDR2 is FYNNEI in the germline V gene. CDR3 nucleotide sequence: TGTGCCACCCAGCGGGGACTTGAGCAGTTCTTC. It codes for CATQRGLEQFF. The complete variable domain, with remaining parts taken from reference TRBV2 and TRBJ2-1, reads EPEVTQTPSHQVTQMGQEVILRCVPISNHLYFYWYRQILGQKVEFLVSFYNNEISEKSEIFDDQFSVERPDGSNFTLKIRSTKLEDSAMYFCATQRGLEQFFGPGTRLTVL.

The chain employs TRBV5-6 and TRBJ2-1; 9 nucleotides agree with TRBD1. This CDR3 has 15 amino acids. V gave up 0 bases and J gave up 7 bases; unmatched junction bases: 5. In germline, CDR1 is SGHDT, CDR2 YYEEEE. The CDR3 DNA sequence: TGTGCCAGCAGCTTGGGGACAGGGGTGATGAATGAGCAGTTCTTC. Amino acids: CASSLGTGVMNEQFF.

This chain uses TRBV25-1 with TRBJ2-4; D possibly corresponds to TRBD2 (5 bases). CDR1 and CDR2 (germline): MGHDK, SYGVNS. This CDR3 has 16 residues. V lost 5 bases and J lost 3, with 17 bases in between. The CDR3 is CASSSPGSLRKNIQYF. CDR3 DNA: TGTGCCAGCAGTTCTCCGGGGTCACTACGCAAAAACATTCAGTACTTC. The full variable domain, rest sourced from reference TRBV25-1 and TRBJ2-4, is EADIYQTPRYLVIGTGKKITLECSQTMGHDKMYWYQQDPGMELHLIHYSYGVNSTEKGDLSSESTVSRIRTEHFPLTLESARPSHTSQYLCASSSPGSLRKNIQYFGAGTRLSVL.